This record concerns one T cell receptor beta chain sequence. The antigen this receptor binds is unknown. There are no base qualities to consult, and no much larger clone falls within one base. TCRbeta CDR3 regions were amplified from genomic DNA by means of the immunoSEQ Assay, a bias-controlled multiplex PCR. Under the source paper's analysis protocol: Nucleated cell counts per sample were estimated from amplification of reference gene primers within the assay. To quantify the absolute abundance of each unique TCRbeta CDR3 rearrangement, sequence reads were collapsed and filtered. For each sample, productive Simpson clonality was calculated by taking the square root of Simpson's diversity index across productive rearrangements. TCRdb took this table from immuneACCESS and kept in-frame rearrangements with V and J called. Such tables lack part of the clones; where checked against another copy, unresolved V genes explain under half of the gap, and the rest is unexplained. V, J and clone size were drawn from that table, and D and trimming were deduced from the DNA. This sample holds about 170,000 clones; more than 65% were observed only once. The ten largest account for roughly 10% of the sample.

This entry is derived from a study of blood T cell repertoires in COVID-19 (dated by TCRdb to about 2020). The study in broad terms: Collaborator samples came from the United States, Italy and Spain and covered acute and convalescent phases of COVID-19. Samples were obtained from the ongoing ImmuneRACE study (first 160 participants) and from some 1,300 subjects provided by 6 global collaborators. HLA class I and class II types, where available, came from metadata supplied by the sample provider rather than from assay-based typing. The sample metadata nearly always contained a de-identified subject ID, COVID-19 status, age in years and sex. The prospective study material was composed of cDNA or gDNA derived from T cells, B-cell-depleted T cells, or PBMCs. Subjects who had been exposed to COVID-19, were actively infected with it, or had recovered from it provided the deeply sampled blood TCRbeta repertoires that made up the dataset. A freely available public database, intended as a resource for researchers studying the immune response to SARS-CoV-2, is where the repertoires were released. Overall results and qualifications from the work: The quantity of clinical and demographic metadata differed by source and by participant and was supplied without curation.

Collaborating institutions collected whole blood in K2EDTA tubes following their own protocols. Collaborator samples were shipped for TCRbeta analysis as frozen whole blood, isolated PBMCs, or DNA extracted from either sample type. Measured from the cysteine to the phenylalanine, the CDR3 is 15 residues long. The sequence is cut down to CDR3 DNA, 45 bases in frame from base 1. Relative to germline, V is missing 0 bases and J is missing 2 bases, with 2 bases of the junction outside any gene match. From a lookup of the germline V gene, CDR1 and CDR2 are SGDLS and YYNGEE. This receptor chain uses TRBV9 and TRBJ2-5; 9 central bases correspond to TRBD1. The sequenced sample consisted of peripheral blood. This TCR derives from a man between 65 and 79 years old with active or convalescent COVID-19. Read as DNA, the sequence is TGTGCCAGCAGCGTAGGGGGACAGGGTCAAGAGACCCAGTACTTC. Protein translation: CASSVGGQGQETQYF.